The 24 T cell receptor beta chains below come from one sample, sequenced in a study of blood T cell repertoires in COVID-19. The table came from immunoSEQ multiplex PCR; TCRdb's copy has only in-frame clones and leaves some out. The sample includes a few hundred thousand clones, over 75% of them seen just once. Sequencing was done on a sample of peripheral blood. The source of these receptors is a human donor in a cohort sampled during active COVID-19.

The rearrangement links TRBV6-1 to TRBJ1-2, with 7 bases fitting TRBD1. V lost 6 bases and J lost 6; bases outside the gene matches: 13. The CDR3 covers 15 residues. Germline lookup yields CDR1 MNHNS and CDR2 SASEGT. CDR3 sequence (DNA): TGTGCCAGCAGATTGGGGACAGCTTCGCGTGATGGCTACACCTTC. It yields the protein CASRLGTASRDGYTF.

This chain uses TRBV2 with TRBJ2-1; possible D gene TRBD2, 6 bases. This CDR3 spans 13 amino acids. Germline CDR1 and CDR2: SNHLY and FYNNEI. The V gene lost 4 bases and the J gene lost 8 bases, with 12 bases spanning the gap. DNA for the CDR3: TGTGCCAGCAGTGGCCGGGGGATCGATGAGCAGTTCTTC. This translates into CASSGRGIDEQFF.

This chain connects TRBV9 to TRBJ1-1; D is uncertain. The length of the CDR3 is 12 residues. The V gene's germline CDR1 is SGDLS and CDR2 YYNGEE. Deletions cut 0 bases from V and 6 bases from J, with 6 bases between. The CDR3 protein is CASSVVLSEAFF. The CDR3 region has the DNA TGTGCCAGCAGCGTAGTATTGTCTGAAGCTTTCTTT.

The CDR3 reads CASSTDRNYEQYF. CDR3 nucleotide sequence: TGTGCCAGCAGTACCGACAGAAACTACGAGCAGTACTTC. V is TRBV7-8 and J is TRBJ2-7, with D tentatively TRBD1 (5 bases). Trimming took off 6 bases at V and 3 bases at J, with 12 bases between the two ends. This CDR3 contains 13 residues. Germline V gene lookup returns CDR1 SGHVS and CDR2 FQNEAQ.

The V call is TRBV9, the J call TRBJ2-2; D unclear. CDR3 length equals 13 residues. V lost 6 bases and J lost 0, with 6 bases in between. Germline V CDR1 and CDR2: SGDLS, YYNGEE. The CDR3 spells CASTQTNTGELFF. As DNA, the CDR3 is TGTGCCAGCACGCAGACGAACACCGGGGAGCTGTTTTTT.

The V and J genes are TRBV6-5 and TRBJ1-1; 7 bases fit TRBD1. The length of the CDR3 is 15 residues. Looked up from germline, CDR1 is MNHEY and CDR2 is SVGAGI. V dropped 2 bases and J dropped 2; count of bases not matched to a gene: 5. The DNA of the CDR3 is TGTGCCAGCAGTTACGGGGGGACAGTCAACACTGAAGCTTTCTTT. Amino acids: CASSYGGTVNTEAFF.

This clone showed up just once. The chain joins TRBV2 to TRBJ1-6; maybe TRBD1 (5 bases). Germline V gives CDR1 SNHLY, CDR2 FYNNEI. V gave up 0 bases and J gave up 10 bases, with 16 bases separating them. The CDR3 totals 16 residues. The DNA of the CDR3 is TGTGCCAGCAGTGAAGCGTTGGGGCAGTCTAGGTCACCCCTCCACTTT. Its translation: CASSEALGQSRSPLHF.

The chain has TRBV19 and TRBJ1-1, with 9 bases fitting TRBD1. The CDR3 extends over 14 amino acids. Germline CDR1 reads LNHDA; CDR2 reads SQIVND (reference sequence). V lost 4 bases to trimming and J lost 2 bases; unmatched junction nucleotides: 2. CDR3 in amino acids: CASSTTGGNTEAFF. CDR3 sequence (DNA): TGTGCCAGTAGTACTACAGGGGGCAACACTGAAGCTTTCTTT.

The rearrangement joins TRBV5-1 to TRBJ1-6; no definite D call. The CDR3 runs 15 residues. Germline V gene data show CDR1 as SGHRS and CDR2 as YFSETQ. With 2 bases removed from V and 3 bases from J, the gap between germline ends came to 9 bases. CDR3 coding DNA: TGCGCCAGCAGCTTTGCAGCGGTCTATAATTCACCCCTCCACTTT. Amino acid sequence: CASSFAAVYNSPLHF. The full variable domain, in which reference TRBV5-1 and TRBJ1-6 provide the parts outside the CDR3, is KAGVTQTPRYLIKTRGQQVTLSCSPISGHRSVSWYQQTPGQGLQFLFEYFSETQRNKGNFPGRFSGRQFSNSRSEMNVSTLELGDSALYLCASSFAAVYNSPLHFGNGTRLTVT.

The chain has TRBV6-6 and TRBJ1-5; TRBD1 agrees at 7 bases. The V gene end was trimmed by 2 bases and the J gene end by 3 bases; junction bases not matched to a gene: 4. This CDR3 has 15 amino acids. Germline V gene data show CDR1 as MNHNY and CDR2 as SVGAGI (reference sequence). DNA for the CDR3: TGTGCCAGCAGTTACGCAGGGACAGACAATCAGCCCCAGCATTTT. Translation: CASSYAGTDNQPQHF.

The chain recombines TRBV18 with TRBJ1-1; weak D call: TRBD1 (6 bases). V shed 4 bases and J shed 7 bases, with 16 bases lying between them. Per the germline V gene, CDR1 is KGHSH and CDR2 is LQKENI. The CDR3 is 14 amino acids. CDR3: CASSLARGTSEAFF. CDR3 sequence (DNA): TGTGCCAGCTCACTAGCAAGGGGGACTAGTGAAGCTTTCTTT.

This chain joins TRBV9 and TRBJ2-7; 12 bases match TRBD2. The CDR3 is made up of 15 amino acids. The V gene end was trimmed by 3 bases and the J gene end by 6 bases; junction bases not matched to a gene: 7. CDR1 and CDR2 from the germline V gene are SGDLS and YYNGEE. Here the CDR3 DNA reads TGTGCCAGCAGCGCCCAGACTAGCGGGAGTTTCGAGCAGTACTTC. This translates into CASSAQTSGSFEQYF.

The CDR3 loop is CASSLVGYEQYF. The DNA of the CDR3 is TGTGCCAGCAGCTTGGTCGGCTACGAGCAGTACTTC. This chain uses TRBV5-5 with TRBJ2-7; the D is unclear. Trimming left V 0 bases short and J 3 bases short, with 4 bases between. The CDR3 sequence is 12 residues long. The germline CDR1 and CDR2 sequences are SGHKS and YYEKEE (reference sequence).

The CDR3: CASSRPGLRNEQFF. The CDR3 nucleotides are TGTGCCAGCAGCCGACCTGGACTGCGCAATGAGCAGTTCTTC. The chain links TRBV11-2 to TRBJ2-1; TRBD2 might be the D (5 bases). This CDR3 contains 14 residues. Per germline, CDR1 SGHAT and CDR2 FQNNGV. Trimming took off 5 bases at V and 6 bases at J, with 14 bases between the two ends. The variable domain in full, completed from reference TRBV11-2 and TRBJ2-1, reads EAGVAQSPRYKIIEKRQSVAFWCNPISGHATLYWYQQILGQGPKLLIQFQNNGVVDDSQLPKDRFSAERLKGVDSTLKIQPAKLEDSAVYLCASSRPGLRNEQFFGPGTRLTVL.

The chain recombines TRBV27 with TRBJ2-3; maybe TRBD2 (6 bases). The CDR3 loop spans 16 amino acids. V was clipped by 5 bases and J by 0 bases, with 15 bases between them. Germline-derived CDR1 and CDR2 are MNHEY and SMNVEV (reference sequence). In nucleotides, the CDR3 is TGTGCCAGCAGTCCCGGGACTCTACAAAGCACAGATACGCAGTATTTT. Translated: CASSPGTLQSTDTQYF.

The gene calls are TRBV5-1 and TRBJ1-2; tentatively, D is TRBD1 (6 bases). The length of the CDR3 is 14 residues. Germline CDR1 is SGHRS and CDR2 is YFSETQ. Trimming removed 5 bases at V and 8 bases at J, with 19 bases between. DNA for the CDR3: TGCGCCAGCAGACGAGGGCACAGGGAAGAAGGCTACACCTTC. It translates to CASRRGHREEGYTF.

This clone has only a few counts. The chain has TRBV19 and TRBJ2-7; 7 bases match TRBD1. J gave up 1 base and V 7 bases, and 10 bases lay outside the gene matches. This CDR3 has 15 amino acids. Germline CDR1 is LNHDA and CDR2 is SQIVND (reference sequence). CDR3 bases: TGTGCCAGTATGTCTCGGGACAGTGGATCCTACGAGCAGTACTTC. Translating it yields CASMSRDSGSYEQYF. Supplemented by reference TRBV19 and TRBJ2-7, the full variable domain reads DGGITQSPKYLFRKEGQNVTLSCEQNLNHDAMYWYRQDPGQGLRLIYYSQIVNDFQKGDIAEGYSVSREKKESFPLTVTSAQKNPTAFYLCASMSRDSGSYEQYFGPGTRLTVT.

V and J are TRBV7-9 and TRBJ2-7; 9 positions agree with TRBD2. Trimming cost V 6 bases and J 5 bases; bases outside gene matches: 11. In germline, CDR1 is SEHNR, CDR2 FQNEAQ (reference sequence). The CDR3 is 15 residues long. This CDR3 is CASSRAGLANNEQYF. In DNA, the CDR3 is TGTGCCAGCAGTCGCGCAGGACTAGCGAACAACGAGCAGTACTTC.

This chain uses TRBV4-3 with TRBJ1-1, with D possibly TRBD1 on 6 matching bases. The V end was cut by 4 bases, the J end by 8 bases, with 17 bases between. The CDR3 is 14 amino acids. Germline loops: CDR1 LGHNA, CDR2 YSLEER. The CDR3 protein is CASSRRTASKEAFF. The CDR3 DNA reads as TGCGCCAGCAGCCGAAGGACAGCGTCAAAGGAAGCTTTCTTT.

This chain uses TRBV7-2 with TRBJ2-3, with TRBD2 identical over 11 bases. V lost 3 bases, J lost 5 bases, and 1 base stayed unmatched. This CDR3 has 14 amino acids. CDR1 and CDR2 (germline): SGHTA, FQGNSA. The CDR3 DNA reads as TGTGCCAGCAGCTTTAGCGGGGGGGGAGATACGCAGTATTTT. The encoded protein is CASSFSGGGDTQYF.

This chain connects TRBV20-1 to TRBJ1-2, with D possibly TRBD1 on 6 matching bases. The V end lost 6 bases, the J end lost 10 bases, and 12 bases lay between the germline ends. Looked up from germline, CDR1 is DFQATT and CDR2 is SNEGSKA (reference sequence). The CDR3 covers 10 residues. The CDR3 region has the DNA TGCAGTGCCGTCGACAGGACCTACACCTTC. This encodes CSAVDRTYTF.

The CDR3 DNA reads as TGTGCCAGCAGCACCCGGACAGGGGGCAAAGAGACCCAGTACTTC. Its protein product is CASSTRTGGKETQYF. The V call is TRBV7-9, the J call TRBJ2-5, with 11 bases fitting TRBD1. V lost 5 bases, J lost 3 bases, and 5 bases stayed unmatched. The CDR3 covers 15 residues. Germline lookup yields CDR1 SEHNR and CDR2 FQNEAQ (reference sequence).

CDR3 in amino acids: CATSRGYLQDNTEAFF. CDR3 bases: TGTGCCACCAGCAGAGGATACTTACAGGATAACACTGAAGCTTTCTTT. V usage is TRBV15 and J usage is TRBJ1-1; tentatively, D is TRBD1 (5 bases). This CDR3 has 16 amino acids. Trimming removed 1 base from V and 2 bases from J, with 14 bases in between. Germline lookup yields CDR1 LNHNV and CDR2 YYDKDF (reference sequence).

This clone was counted many times. Here the CDR3 DNA reads TGTGCCAGCAGTCGACAGGGTTTGGAGACCCAGTACTTC. Its protein product is CASSRQGLETQYF. The chain is built from TRBV6-6 and TRBJ2-5; 7 nucleotides match TRBD1. V shed 5 bases and J 5 bases; nucleotides not matched to a gene: 5. The CDR3 sequence is 13 residues long. Germline assignment: CDR1 MNHNY and CDR2 SVGAGI (reference sequence).